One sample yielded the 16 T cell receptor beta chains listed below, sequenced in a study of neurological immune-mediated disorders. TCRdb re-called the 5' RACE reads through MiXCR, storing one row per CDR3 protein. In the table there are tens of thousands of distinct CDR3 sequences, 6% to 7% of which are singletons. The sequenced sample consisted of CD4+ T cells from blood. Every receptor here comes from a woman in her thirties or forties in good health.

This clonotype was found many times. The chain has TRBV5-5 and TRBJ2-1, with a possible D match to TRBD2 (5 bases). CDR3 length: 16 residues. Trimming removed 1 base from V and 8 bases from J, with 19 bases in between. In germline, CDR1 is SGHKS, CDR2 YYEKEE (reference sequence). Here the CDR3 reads CASSLPLASSVDEQFF. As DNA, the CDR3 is TGTGCCAGCAGCTTGCCTTTAGCGAGTAGTGTGGATGAGCAGTTCTTC.

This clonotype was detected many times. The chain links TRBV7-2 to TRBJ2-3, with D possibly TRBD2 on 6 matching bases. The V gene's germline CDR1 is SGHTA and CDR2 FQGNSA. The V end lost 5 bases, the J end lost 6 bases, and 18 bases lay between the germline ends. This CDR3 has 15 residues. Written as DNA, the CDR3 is TGTGCCAGCAGCCTTCTTGGGCGGGATGCTGATACGCAGTATTTT. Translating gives CASSLLGRDADTQYF.

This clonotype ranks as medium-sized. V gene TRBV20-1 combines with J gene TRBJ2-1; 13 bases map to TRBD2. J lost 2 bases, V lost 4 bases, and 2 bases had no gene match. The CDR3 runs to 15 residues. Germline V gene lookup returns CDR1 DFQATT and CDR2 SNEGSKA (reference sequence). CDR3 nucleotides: TGCAGTGCTACAGGGACTAGCGGGACCTACAATGAGCAGTTCTTC. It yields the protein CSATGTSGTYNEQFF.

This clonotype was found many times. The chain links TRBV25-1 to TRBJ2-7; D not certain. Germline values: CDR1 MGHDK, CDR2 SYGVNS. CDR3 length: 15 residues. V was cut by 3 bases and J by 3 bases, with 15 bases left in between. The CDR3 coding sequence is TGTGCCAGCAGTGAGGCACTGGGTCTGAGCTACGAGCAGTACTTC. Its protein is CASSEALGLSYEQYF.

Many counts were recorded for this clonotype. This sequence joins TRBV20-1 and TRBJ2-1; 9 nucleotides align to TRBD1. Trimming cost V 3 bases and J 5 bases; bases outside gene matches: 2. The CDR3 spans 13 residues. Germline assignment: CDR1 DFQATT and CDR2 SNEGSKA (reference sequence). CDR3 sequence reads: CSASRDRDNEQFF. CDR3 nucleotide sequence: TGCAGTGCTAGCCGGGACAGGGACAATGAGCAGTTCTTC.

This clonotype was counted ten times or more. This CDR3 reads CASALAGGRNEQFF. CDR3 nucleotides: TGTGCCAGCGCCTTAGCGGGAGGTCGGAATGAGCAGTTCTTC. The gene calls are TRBV9 and TRBJ2-1, with 10 bases lining up with TRBD2. V shed 7 bases, J shed 7 bases, and the junction held 8 bases outside the gene matches. Germline CDR1 SGDLS, CDR2 YYNGEE. This CDR3 region has 14 residues. Together with reference TRBV9 and TRBJ2-1, the CDR3 gives the full variable domain: DSGVTQTPKHLITATGQRVTLRCSPRSGDLSVYWYQQSLDQGLQFLIQYYNGEERAKGNILERFSAQQFPDLHSELNLSSLELGDSALYFCASALAGGRNEQFFGPGTRLTVL.

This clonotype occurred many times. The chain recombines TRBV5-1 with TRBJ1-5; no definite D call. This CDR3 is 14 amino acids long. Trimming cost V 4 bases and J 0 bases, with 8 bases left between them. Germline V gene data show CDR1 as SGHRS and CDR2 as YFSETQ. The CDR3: CASSDDPSNQPQHF. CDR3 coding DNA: TGCGCCAGCAGCGACGACCCTAGCAATCAGCCCCAGCATTTT.

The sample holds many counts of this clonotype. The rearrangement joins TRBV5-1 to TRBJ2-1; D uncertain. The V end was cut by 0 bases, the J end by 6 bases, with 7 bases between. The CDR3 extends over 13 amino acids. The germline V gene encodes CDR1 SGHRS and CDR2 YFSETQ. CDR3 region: CASSLVLSNEQFF. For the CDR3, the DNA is TGCGCCAGCAGCTTGGTCCTGAGCAATGAGCAGTTCTTC.

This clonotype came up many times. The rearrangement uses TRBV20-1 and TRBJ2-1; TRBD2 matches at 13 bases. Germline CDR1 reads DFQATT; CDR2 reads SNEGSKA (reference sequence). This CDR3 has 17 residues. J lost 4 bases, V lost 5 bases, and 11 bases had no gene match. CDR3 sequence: CSASTHRTSGSYNEQFF. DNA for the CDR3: TGCAGTGCTTCAACACACCGGACTAGCGGGAGTTACAATGAGCAGTTCTTC.

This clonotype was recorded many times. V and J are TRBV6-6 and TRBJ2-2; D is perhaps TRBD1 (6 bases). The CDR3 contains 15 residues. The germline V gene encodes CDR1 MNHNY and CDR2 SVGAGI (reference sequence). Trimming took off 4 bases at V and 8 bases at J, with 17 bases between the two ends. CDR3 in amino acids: CASSFPQTGGGELFF. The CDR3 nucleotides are TGTGCCAGCAGTTTTCCGCAGACAGGTGGGGGGGAGCTGTTTTTT.

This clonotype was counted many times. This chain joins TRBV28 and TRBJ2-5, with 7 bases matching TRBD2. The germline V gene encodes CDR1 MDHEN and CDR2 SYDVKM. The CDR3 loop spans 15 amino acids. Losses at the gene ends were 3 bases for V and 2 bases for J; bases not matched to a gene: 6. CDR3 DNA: TGTGCCAGCAGTTTGGTCGGCGGGGGTCAAGAGACCCAGTACTTC. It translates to CASSLVGGGQETQYF.

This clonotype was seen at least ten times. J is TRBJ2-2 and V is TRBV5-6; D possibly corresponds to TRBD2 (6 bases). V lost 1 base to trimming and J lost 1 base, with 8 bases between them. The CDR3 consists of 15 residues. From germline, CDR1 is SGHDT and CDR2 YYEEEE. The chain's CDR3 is CASSLSGGNTGELFF. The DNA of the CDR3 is TGTGCCAGCAGCTTGTCCGGGGGGAACACCGGGGAGCTGTTTTTT.

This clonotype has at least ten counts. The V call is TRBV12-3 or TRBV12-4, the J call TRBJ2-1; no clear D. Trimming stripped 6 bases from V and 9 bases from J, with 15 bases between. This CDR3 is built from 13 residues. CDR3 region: CASSPSGFVEQFF. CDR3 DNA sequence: TGTGCCAGCAGCCCCTCAGGCTTCGTTGAGCAGTTCTTC.

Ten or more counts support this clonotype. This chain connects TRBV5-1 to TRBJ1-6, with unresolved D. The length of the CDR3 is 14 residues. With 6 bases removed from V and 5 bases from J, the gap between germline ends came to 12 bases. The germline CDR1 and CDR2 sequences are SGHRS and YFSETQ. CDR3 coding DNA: TGCGCCAGCACCCTCGACGGACATAATTCACCCCTCCACTTT. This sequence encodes CASTLDGHNSPLHF. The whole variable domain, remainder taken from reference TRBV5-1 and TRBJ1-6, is KAGVTQTPRYLIKTRGQQVTLSCSPISGHRSVSWYQQTPGQGLQFLFEYFSETQRNKGNFPGRFSGRQFSNSRSEMNVSTLELGDSALYLCASTLDGHNSPLHFGNGTRLTVT.

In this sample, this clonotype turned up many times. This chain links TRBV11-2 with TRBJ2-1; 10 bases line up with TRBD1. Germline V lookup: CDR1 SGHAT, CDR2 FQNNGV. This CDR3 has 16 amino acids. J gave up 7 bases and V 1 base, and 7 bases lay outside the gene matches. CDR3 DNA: TGTGCCAGCAGCTTAGGGACGGGACAGGGGAGGAATGAGCAGTTCTTC. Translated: CASSLGTGQGRNEQFF.

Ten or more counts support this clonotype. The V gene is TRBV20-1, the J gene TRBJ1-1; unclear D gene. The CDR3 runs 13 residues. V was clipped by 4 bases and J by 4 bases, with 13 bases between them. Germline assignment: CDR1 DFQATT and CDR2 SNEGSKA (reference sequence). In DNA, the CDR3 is TGCAGTGCTACAACGAGGGAGGCCACTGAAGCTTTCTTT. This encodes CSATTREATEAFF.